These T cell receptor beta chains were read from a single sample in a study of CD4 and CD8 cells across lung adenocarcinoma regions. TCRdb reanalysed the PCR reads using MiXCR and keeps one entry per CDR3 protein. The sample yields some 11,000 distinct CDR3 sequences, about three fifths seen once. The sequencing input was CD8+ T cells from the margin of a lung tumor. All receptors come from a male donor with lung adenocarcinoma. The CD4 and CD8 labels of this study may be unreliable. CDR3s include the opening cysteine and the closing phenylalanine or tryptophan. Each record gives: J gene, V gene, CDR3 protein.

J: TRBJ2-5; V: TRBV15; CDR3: CATSTIAGETQYF
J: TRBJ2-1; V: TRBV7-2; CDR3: CASSFGGRVFKQFF
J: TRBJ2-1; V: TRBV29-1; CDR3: CSASGSYNEQFF
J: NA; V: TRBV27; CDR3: CASSFSRDIHEQYF
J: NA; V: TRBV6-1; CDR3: CASSRQGQLNEQFF
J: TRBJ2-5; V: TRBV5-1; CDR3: CASSLSTIQETQYF
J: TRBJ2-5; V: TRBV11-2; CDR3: CASSLALGGGETQYF
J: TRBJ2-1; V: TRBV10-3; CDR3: CAISERLAGGNEQFF
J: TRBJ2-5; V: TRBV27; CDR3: CASNYRGWTQYF
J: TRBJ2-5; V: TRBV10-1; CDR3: CATVGPGGRDKETQYF
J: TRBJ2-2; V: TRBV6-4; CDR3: CASSDKGGGTGELFF
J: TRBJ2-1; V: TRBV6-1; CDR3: CASTPVRGAYNEQFF
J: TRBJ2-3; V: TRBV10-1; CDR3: CASSPLGDTGTQFF
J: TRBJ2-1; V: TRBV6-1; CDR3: CASTEGIDEQFF
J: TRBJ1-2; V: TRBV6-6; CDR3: CASSYSDRASGYTF
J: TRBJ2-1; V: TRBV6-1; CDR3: CASSEMGGETQFF
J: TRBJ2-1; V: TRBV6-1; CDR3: CASWNGAGAINEQFF
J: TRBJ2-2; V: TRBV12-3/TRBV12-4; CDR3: CASSLTGDTGELFF
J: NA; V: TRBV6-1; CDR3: CASSPTSAEQYF
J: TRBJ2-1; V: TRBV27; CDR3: CASTGDYPPEQFF
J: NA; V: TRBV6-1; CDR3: CASGGLGETQYF
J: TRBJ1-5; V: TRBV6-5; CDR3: CASSLFSNQPQHF
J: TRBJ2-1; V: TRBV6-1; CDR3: CASGTSGRSYNEQFF
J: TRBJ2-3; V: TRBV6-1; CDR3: CARAKGGREADTQYF
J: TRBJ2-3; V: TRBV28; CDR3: CASSLRGPDTQDF
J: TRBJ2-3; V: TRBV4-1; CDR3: CASSQALGRDTQYF
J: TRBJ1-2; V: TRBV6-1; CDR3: CASSESHRDRGYGYTF
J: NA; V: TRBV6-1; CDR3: CASRGEGARDEQYF
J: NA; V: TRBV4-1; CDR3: CASSQVRLAGVGEQYF
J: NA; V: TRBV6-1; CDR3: CASAVGFDEQYF
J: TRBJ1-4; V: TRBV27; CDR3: CASSLTGGSGEKLFF
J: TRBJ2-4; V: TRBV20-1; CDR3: CSTEREGVKNIQYF
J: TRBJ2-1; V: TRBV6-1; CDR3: CASSRWIGDNEQFF
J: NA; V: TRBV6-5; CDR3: CASSYGGGGRGFVYEQYF
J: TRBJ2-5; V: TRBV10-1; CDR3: CASSESAGSEQYF
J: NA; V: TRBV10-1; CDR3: CASSPNRVGEQYF
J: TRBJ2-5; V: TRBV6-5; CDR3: CASSYSTQETQYF
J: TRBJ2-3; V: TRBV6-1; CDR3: CAIMSGRMQYF
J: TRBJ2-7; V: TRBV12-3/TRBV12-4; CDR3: CASMLGSSYEQYF
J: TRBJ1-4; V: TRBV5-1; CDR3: CASSLRGDVANEKLFF
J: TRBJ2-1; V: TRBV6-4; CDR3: CASIGHLNEQFF
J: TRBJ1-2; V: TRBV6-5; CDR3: CASSFSGTGVGGYTF
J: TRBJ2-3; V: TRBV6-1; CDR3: CASSERTSGIRVADTQYF
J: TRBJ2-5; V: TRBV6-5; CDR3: CASSYQTGLAGGPGETQYF
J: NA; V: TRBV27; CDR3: CASSLSQGSETQYF
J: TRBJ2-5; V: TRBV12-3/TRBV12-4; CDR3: CANGVRTEETQYF
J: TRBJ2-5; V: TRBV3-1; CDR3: CASSRRLAGGQETQYF
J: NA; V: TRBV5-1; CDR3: CASRVHGGGGKDTQYF
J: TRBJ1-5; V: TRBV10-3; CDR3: CAIKDRGLGPHHF
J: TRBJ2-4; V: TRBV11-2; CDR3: CASSSAGGLVKNIQYF
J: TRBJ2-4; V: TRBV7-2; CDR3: CASSSTSGRGDKNIQYF
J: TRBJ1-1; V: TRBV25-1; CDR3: CASSLQTGMAEAFF
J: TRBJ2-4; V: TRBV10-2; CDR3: CATQGQGGHQYF
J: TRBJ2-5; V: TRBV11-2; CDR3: CASSLSGETQYF
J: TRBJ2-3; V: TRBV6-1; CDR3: CASRGAGTGDGETQYF
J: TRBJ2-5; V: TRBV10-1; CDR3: CASNYTGGAWEVTVETQYF
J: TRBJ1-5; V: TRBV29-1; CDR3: CSTRDGDQPQHF
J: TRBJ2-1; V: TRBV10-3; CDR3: CAGGCGGGATDTQYF
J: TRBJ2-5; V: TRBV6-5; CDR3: CASGYGTGDKETQYF
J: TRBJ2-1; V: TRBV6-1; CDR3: CASRDCRLASSDAQFF